This T cell receptor beta chain derives from a study of cytomegalovirus exposure and HLA in healthy donors. Turning to the study itself: Approximately 190 million T cells yielded approximately 100 million unique TCR beta sequences, as an earlier analysis found.

Sampled while nominally healthy, donors likely had unrecorded immune exposures. Trimming pared 4 bases from V and 1 base from J, leaving 10 bases between. In germline, CDR1 is MDHEN, CDR2 SYDVKM. The CDR3 is 14 amino acids. Primers for the PCR totalled 60 Vbeta and 13 Jbeta. Only in-frame clones appear in the TCRdb table, and some are missing; sequencing was by immunoSEQ multiplex PCR. Recorded for this sample: approximately 38,000 clones. The gene calls are TRBV28 and TRBJ1-1; maybe TRBD1 (5 bases). This clonotype was obtained from a man aged 40-50 years in good health and CMV-seropositive. The sample was PBMCs. DNA for the CDR3: TGTGCCAGCAGTTCCCTCGGGGGGAACACTGAAGCTTTCTTT. Translating gives CASSSLGGNTEAFF.